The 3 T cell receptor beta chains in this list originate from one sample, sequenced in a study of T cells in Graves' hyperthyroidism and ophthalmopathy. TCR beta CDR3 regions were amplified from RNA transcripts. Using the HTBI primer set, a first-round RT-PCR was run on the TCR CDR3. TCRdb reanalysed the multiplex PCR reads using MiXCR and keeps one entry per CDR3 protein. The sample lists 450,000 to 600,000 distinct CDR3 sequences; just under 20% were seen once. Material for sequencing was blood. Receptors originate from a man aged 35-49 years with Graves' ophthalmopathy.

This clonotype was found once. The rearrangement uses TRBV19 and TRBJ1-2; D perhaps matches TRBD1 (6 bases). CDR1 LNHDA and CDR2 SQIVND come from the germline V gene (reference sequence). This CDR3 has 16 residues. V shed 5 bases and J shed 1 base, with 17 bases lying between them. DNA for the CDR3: TGTGCCAGTAGTCCAGTCCCCCGGACAGATAACTATGGCTACACCTTC. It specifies CASSPVPRTDNYGYTF. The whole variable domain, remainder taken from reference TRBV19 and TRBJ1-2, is DGGITQSPKYLFRKEGQNVTLSCEQNLNHDAMYWYRQDPGQGLRLIYYSQIVNDFQKGDIAEGYSVSREKKESFPLTVTSAQKNPTAFYLCASSPVPRTDNYGYTFGSGTRLTVV.

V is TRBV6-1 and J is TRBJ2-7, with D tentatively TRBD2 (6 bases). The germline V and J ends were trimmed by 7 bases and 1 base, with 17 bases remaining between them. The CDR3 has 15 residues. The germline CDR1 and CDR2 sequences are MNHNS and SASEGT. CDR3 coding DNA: TGTGCCAGCACAACACCGCCAGGGAGGTCCTACGAGCAGTACTTC. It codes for CASTTPPGRSYEQYF.

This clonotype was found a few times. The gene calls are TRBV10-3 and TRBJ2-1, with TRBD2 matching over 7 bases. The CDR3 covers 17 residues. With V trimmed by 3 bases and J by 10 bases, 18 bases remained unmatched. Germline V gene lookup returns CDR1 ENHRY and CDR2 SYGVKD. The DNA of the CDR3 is TGTGCCATCAGTGACCCGGGGACTACGACCCTCGTGAAGGAGCAGTTCTTC. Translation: CAISDPGTTTLVKEQFF.